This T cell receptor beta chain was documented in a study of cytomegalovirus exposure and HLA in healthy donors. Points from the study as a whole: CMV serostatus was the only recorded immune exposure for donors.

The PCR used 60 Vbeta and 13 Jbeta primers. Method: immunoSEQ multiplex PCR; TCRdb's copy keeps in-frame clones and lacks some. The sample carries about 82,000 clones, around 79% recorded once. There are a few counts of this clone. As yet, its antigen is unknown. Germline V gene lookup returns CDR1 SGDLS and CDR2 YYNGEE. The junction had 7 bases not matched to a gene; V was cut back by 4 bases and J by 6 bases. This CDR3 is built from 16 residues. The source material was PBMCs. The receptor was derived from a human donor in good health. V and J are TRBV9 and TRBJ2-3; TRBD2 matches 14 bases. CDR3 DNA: TGTGCCAGCAGCCTGACTAGCGGGGGGGCTAGGGATACGCAGTATTTT. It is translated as CASSLTSGGARDTQYF.